Shown below are 31 T cell receptor beta chains from a single sample sequenced in a study of metastatic and nonmetastatic thyroid tumors. Before thyroid surgery, none of the patients had received any treatment. TCRdb reanalyzed the PCR reads via MiXCR. The sample has 23,000 or so clones, roughly a quarter seen once. Sequencing was done on a sample of tumor tissue. The receptors come from a male donor with papillary thyroid cancer or a benign thyroid nodule (not recorded which). Some clones in this sample may be carry-over from other donors' samples.

There are many counts of this clone. The gene calls are TRBV9 and TRBJ2-7; TRBD2 is a possible D gene (6 bases). CDR1 and CDR2 from the germline V gene are SGDLS and YYNGEE. Trimming took 0 bases from V and 7 from J, leaving 14 bases between them. The CDR3 consists of 14 residues. The CDR3 here is CASSVGDSTTEQYF. In nucleotides, the CDR3 is TGTGCCAGCAGCGTAGGGGACTCAACTACGGAGCAGTACTTC.

Many counts were recorded for this clone. The genes are TRBV19 and TRBJ2-5; D ambiguous. The CDR3 is 14 amino acids. Germline V gene sequence: CDR1 LNHDA, CDR2 SQIVND (reference sequence). The ends were cut back, 5 bases at V and 5 bases at J, with 15 bases in the middle. This CDR3 is CASSPDPSRETQYF. Written as DNA, the CDR3 is TGTGCCAGTAGTCCAGATCCGAGTAGGGAGACCCAGTACTTC.

This clone was seen at least ten times. The V gene is TRBV3-1, the J gene TRBJ2-7; D is uncertain. Deletions cut 7 bases from V and 1 base from J, with 11 bases between. The CDR3 runs to 13 residues. Per the germline V gene, CDR1 is LGHDT and CDR2 is YNNKEL (reference sequence). Written as DNA, the CDR3 is TGTGCCAGCACCTCCGGAGTTTCCTACGAGCAGTACTTC. As protein: CASTSGVSYEQYF.

This clone has only a few counts. Different DNA sequences within this sample yield the same CDR3. This sequence joins TRBV6-5 and TRBJ2-7; possibly TRBD2 for D (6 bases). From germline, CDR1 is MNHEY and CDR2 SVGAGI. V dropped 0 bases and J dropped 2 bases, with 11 bases sitting between them. CDR3 length equals 15 residues. This CDR3 is CASSYSRGGAYEQYF. The DNA for the CDR3 is TGTGCCAGCAGTTACTCTCGGGGAGGCGCCTACGAGCAGTACTTC.

The V gene is TRBV6-1, the J gene TRBJ2-7, with TRBD1 matching over 11 bases. J gave up 3 bases and V 6 bases, and 7 bases lay outside the gene matches. Germline V CDR1 and CDR2: MNHNS, SASEGT. The CDR3 length is 15 residues. DNA for the CDR3: TGTGCCAGCAGGAGGGACAGGGGGGGTTGCTACGAGCAGTACTTC. Its translation: CASRRDRGGCYEQYF.

This clone showed up many times. The chain recombines TRBV12-3 or TRBV12-4 with TRBJ1-4; D is unresolved. The CDR3 is 14 residues long. V was clipped by 2 bases and J by 8 bases, with 12 bases between them. CDR3 protein: CASSLRTLGEKLFF. The CDR3 DNA follows: TGTGCCAGCAGTTTACGGACGCTAGGCGAAAAACTGTTTTTT.

This clone was counted a few times. This sequence may be a read error, since a much larger clone differs from it by one base. The same CDR3 can be traced to other DNA sequences in this sample. V gene TRBV24-1 combines with J gene TRBJ2-1; D may be TRBD2 (5 bases). Germline values: CDR1 KGHDR, CDR2 SFDVKD. CDR3 length: 16 amino acids. CDR3 sequence: CATSDRAVTFVDEQFF. The CDR3 nucleotides are TGTGCCACAAGTGATAGAGCGGTTACCTTTGTAGATGAGCAGTTCTTC.

Remarks on this clone: This could be a read error, since a much larger clone is one nucleotide away. The chain uses TRBV20-1 and TRBJ2-5; 11 nucleotides line up with TRBD2. Judging by the DNA end, TRBJ2-1 fits better; the J call may be wrong. The CDR3 loop spans 21 amino acids. In germline, CDR1 is DFQATT, CDR2 SNEGSKA (reference sequence). The CDR3 here is CSATPRGTYPTGLAERNEQFF. DNA for the CDR3: TGCAGTGCTACCCCCCGGGGCACTTACCCTACGGGACTAGCGGAGCGCAATGAGCAGTTCTTC.

With respect to this clone: A much larger clone lies one base from this, so it may be a read error. This chain links TRBV18 with TRBJ2-7; the D gene is possibly TRBD1 (5 bases). The CDR3 loop spans 15 amino acids. Trimming removed 0 bases from V and 9 bases from J, with 18 bases in between. Germline V gives CDR1 KGHSH, CDR2 LQKENI. CDR3 amino acids: CASSPPAGNGFGQYF. The CDR3, as DNA: TGTGCCAGCTCACCACCGGCAGGGAATGGTTTCGGGCAGTACTTC.

A note on this clone: This may arise from a read error, as a much more abundant clone is one base away. The V call is TRBV29-1, the J call TRBJ1-4; possible D gene TRBD1, 6 bases. The V gene lost 3 bases and the J gene lost 6 bases, with 14 bases spanning the gap. The CDR3 extends over 14 amino acids. Germline V gives CDR1 SQVTM, CDR2 ANQGSEA. The CDR3 DNA reads TGCAGCGTTGAGGCTCCGGGACACGATGAAAAACTGTTTTTT. Its protein is CSVEAPGHDEKLFF.

The chain combines TRBV4-1 with TRBJ1-5; tentatively, D is TRBD1 (5 bases). V lost 0 bases, J lost 0 bases, and 12 bases lay in between. This CDR3 has 17 residues. Per the germline V gene, CDR1 is MGHRA and CDR2 is YSYEKL. The chain's CDR3 is CASSQDGGRISNQPQHF. The CDR3 DNA reads as TGCGCCAGCAGCCAAGATGGGGGACGGATTAGCAATCAGCCCCAGCATTTT.

This clone was found a few times. This may stem from a read error, because a much larger clone lies one nucleotide away. J is TRBJ1-1 and V is TRBV10-2; D remains unclear. CDR3 length: 13 amino acids. In germline, CDR1 is WSHSY, CDR2 SAAADI. The CDR3 DNA follows: TGCGCCAGCGGGAGCGGGGTGGGCACTGAATCTTTCTTT. Protein: CASGSGVGTESFF.

This clone has a count of ten or more. This chain links TRBV12-3 or TRBV12-4 with TRBJ2-5; a possible D gene is TRBD1 (6 bases). The CDR3 runs to 12 residues. V lost 3 bases and J lost 6, with 8 bases in between. The CDR3 DNA sequence: TGTGCCAGCAGTTTCAGGGGTCAGACCCAGTACTTC. Translated, it gives CASSFRGQTQYF.

This clone is medium-sized by share. The gene calls are TRBV6-2 or TRBV6-3 and TRBJ2-7; the D call may be TRBD1 or TRBD2 (6 bases each). CDR1 is MNHEY, CDR2 SVGEGT, per germline. The CDR3 loop spans 14 amino acids. V was clipped by 6 bases and J by 5 bases, with 17 bases between them. This CDR3 is CASRILGGRHEQYF. As DNA, the CDR3 is TGTGCCAGCAGAATTTTGGGGGGCAGACACGAGCAGTACTTC.

This clone came up a few times. A much larger clone differs by one base, so this may be a read error. The chain combines TRBV10-1 with TRBJ2-3; perhaps TRBD2 as D (7 bases). Germline assignment: CDR1 WNHNN and CDR2 SYGVQD (reference sequence). The CDR3 extends over 13 amino acids. This CDR3 reads CASNERDTDTKYF. The CDR3 nucleotides are TGCGCCAGCAACGAGCGGGACACAGATACGAAGTATTTT.

Of note for this clone: Since a much larger clone is just one base distant, this may be a read error. The same CDR3 arises from other DNA sequences in this sample as well. This chain connects TRBV9 to TRBJ2-7; D may be TRBD2 (5 bases). CDR3 length equals 14 residues. From germline, CDR1 is SGDLS and CDR2 YYNGEE. The CDR3 protein is CAGSTRPGSYEQYF. CDR3 bases: TGTGCCGGCAGCACGCGACCGGGGTCCTACGAGCAGTACTTC.

The sample holds many counts of this clone. The chain links TRBV11-2 to TRBJ2-1; D remains ambiguous. CDR1 is SGHAT and CDR2 is FQNNGV in the germline V gene. Trimming pared 7 bases from V and 1 base from J, leaving 17 bases between. CDR3 size: 16 residues. The CDR3 DNA follows: TGTGCCAGCACCCTTATAGGCGCGGAATCCTACAATGAGCAGTTCTTC. Translating it yields CASTLIGAESYNEQFF.

The CDR3 DNA reads as TGTGCCAGCAGTTTACCAGGGACAGGGCCTAACTATGGCTACACCTTC. Translated: CASSLPGTGPNYGYTF. The V gene is TRBV28, the J gene TRBJ1-2; TRBD1 aligns across 9 bases. The CDR3 extends over 16 amino acids. The V gene end was trimmed by 2 bases and the J gene end by 0 bases; junction bases not matched to a gene: 4. CDR1 and CDR2 from the germline V gene are MDHEN and SYDVKM.

The J gene is TRBJ2-5, the V gene TRBV13; 11 nucleotides align to TRBD1. This CDR3 contains 16 residues. Trimming cost V 5 bases and J 5 bases; bases outside gene matches: 10. Germline-derived CDR1 and CDR2 are PRHDT and FYEKMQ (reference sequence). The CDR3 loop is CASSRSGTGGSETQYF. CDR3 nucleotides: TGTGCCAGCAGCCGTTCCGGGACAGGGGGTTCGGAGACCCAGTACTTC.

Worth noting for this clone: The missing conserved phenylalanine or tryptophan at the end of this CDR3 makes a read error likely. J is TRBJ2-7 and V is TRBV2; no firm D call. The CDR3 runs to 13 residues. CDR1 is SNHLY and CDR2 is FYNNEI in the germline V gene. This CDR3 is CASSEGLPYDQYY. The CDR3, as DNA: TGTGCCAGCAGTGAGGGCCTCCCCTACGACCAGTACTAC.

The table lists this clone with many counts. This chain joins TRBV4-1 and TRBJ1-6, with 12 bases matching TRBD1. V was pared by 4 bases and J by 0 bases, with 13 bases of the junction left unmatched. This CDR3 has 21 amino acids. In germline, CDR1 is MGHRA, CDR2 YSYEKL. The CDR3 DNA follows: TGCGCCAGCAGCCTCAGGGGCACCGGGACAGGGGGCATCTCCTATAATTCACCCCTCCACTTT. Its protein product is CASSLRGTGTGGISYNSPLHF.

This clone was observed at least ten times. The V call is TRBV27, the J call TRBJ2-1, with D maybe TRBD2 (5 bases). There are 12 residues in the CDR3. The V and J ends lost 3 bases and 6 bases respectively, with 6 bases between them. Germline V gene data show CDR1 as MNHEY and CDR2 as SMNVEV (reference sequence). CDR3 amino acids: CASSFGSNEQFF. The DNA for the CDR3 is TGTGCCAGCAGTTTTGGGAGCAATGAGCAGTTCTTC.

This clone was picked up many times. The rearrangement joins TRBV5-1 to TRBJ2-1; perhaps TRBD2 as D (6 bases). The V and J ends lost 0 bases and 2 bases respectively, with 12 bases between them. Germline CDR1 is SGHRS and CDR2 is YFSETQ. CDR3 length equals 16 residues. CDR3 nucleotide sequence: TGCGCCAGCAGCTTGGTACCGGGAGTGGCCTACAATGAGCAGTTCTTC. This gives the protein CASSLVPGVAYNEQFF. The whole variable domain, remainder taken from reference TRBV5-1 and TRBJ2-1, is KAGVTQTPRYLIKTRGQQVTLSCSPISGHRSVSWYQQTPGQGLQFLFEYFSETQRNKGNFPGRFSGRQFSNSRSEMNVSTLELGDSALYLCASSLVPGVAYNEQFFGPGTRLTVL.

This clone was observed many times. V and J are TRBV7-6 and TRBJ2-5; D not resolved. The ends were cut back, 3 bases at V and 4 bases at J, with 6 bases in the middle. Germline CDR1 is SGHVS and CDR2 is FNYEAQ. The CDR3 covers 12 residues. CDR3 coding DNA: TGTGCCAGCAGCTTCGACCTAGAGACCCAGTACTTC. Translation gives CASSFDLETQYF. The full variable domain, rest sourced from reference TRBV7-6 and TRBJ2-5, is GAGVSQSPRYKVTKRGQDVALRCDPISGHVSLYWYRQALGQGPEFLTYFNYEAQQDKSGLPNDRFSAERPEGSISTLTIQRTEQRDSAMYRCASSFDLETQYFGPGTRLLVL.

This chain connects TRBV9 to TRBJ2-7, with TRBD1 matching over 9 bases. CDR1 SGDLS and CDR2 YYNGEE come from the germline V gene. Trimming at V came to 3 bases and at J to 6 bases, leaving 7 bases not matched to a gene. This CDR3 has 14 amino acids. The CDR3 loop reads CASSGPGQGREQYF. The CDR3 nucleotides are TGTGCCAGCAGCGGACCGGGACAGGGTCGCGAGCAGTACTTC.

This clone was counted at least ten times. V gene TRBV7-9 combines with J gene TRBJ2-1; D ambiguous. This CDR3 has 15 residues. Trimming removed 1 base from V and 4 bases from J, with 11 bases in between. Germline V gene data show CDR1 as SEHNR and CDR2 as FQNEAQ (reference sequence). CDR3 sequence: CASSLGTNPYNEQFF. In DNA form, the CDR3 reads TGTGCCAGCAGCTTAGGGACCAACCCTTACAATGAGCAGTTCTTC.

The chain links TRBV6-6 to TRBJ2-7; 7 bases agree with TRBD1. J gave up 4 bases and V 2 bases, and 8 bases lay outside the gene matches. This CDR3 contains 15 residues. The germline V gene encodes CDR1 MNHNY and CDR2 SVGAGI (reference sequence). For the CDR3, the DNA is TGTGCCAGCAGTTACGTGACAGGGAGATCATACGAGCAGTACTTC. It translates to CASSYVTGRSYEQYF.

Many counts were recorded for this clone. V is TRBV9 and J is TRBJ2-3, with TRBD2 matching 12 bases. The CDR3 totals 16 residues. From germline, CDR1 is SGDLS and CDR2 YYNGEE. J lost 0 bases, V lost 5 bases, and 4 bases had no gene match. This CDR3 is CASSTGTSGSTDTQYF. DNA of the CDR3: TGTGCCAGCAGTACCGGGACTAGCGGGAGCACAGATACGCAGTATTTT.

The chain couples TRBV11-1 to TRBJ2-7; D possibly corresponds to TRBD2 (6 bases). CDR1 is SGHAT and CDR2 is FQDESV in the germline V gene (reference sequence). The V and J ends lost 5 bases and 3 bases respectively, with 8 bases between them. The CDR3 covers 12 residues. The CDR3 reads CASSLEGYEQYF. DNA for the CDR3: TGTGCCAGCAGCCTGGAGGGCTACGAGCAGTACTTC.

The genes are TRBV12-3 or TRBV12-4 and TRBJ1-3, with a possible D match to TRBD1 (5 bases). This CDR3 spans 17 amino acids. V was cut by 3 bases and J by 2 bases, with 17 bases left in between. The CDR3 DNA is TGTGCCAGCAGTTTGGGCAGGGTGATAGGTACTGGAAACACCATATATTTT. Residues: CASSLGRVIGTGNTIYF.

A few counts support this clone. The chain uses TRBV6-1 and TRBJ2-1; TRBD2 matches 14 bases. Germline V gene sequence: CDR1 MNHNS, CDR2 SASEGT. CDR3 length equals 12 residues. Germline trimming cut 10 bases from V and 14 bases from J; bases unmatched to any gene: 7. CDR3 bases: TGTGCCACAGGGACTAGCGGGAGTATCGAGTTCTTC. Translated: CATGTSGSIEFF.